This T cell receptor (beta chain) was obtained from a study of cytomegalovirus exposure and HLA in healthy donors. Study findings and constraints: Reported findings show TCR beta sequences accurately forecast HLA-A and HLA-B alleles in most subjects.

Concerning this clone: Its specificity is unknown. The same CDR3 arises from other DNA sequences in this sample as well.

Trimming pared 0 bases from V and 2 bases from J, leaving 7 bases between. The V gene's germline CDR1 is SGHVS and CDR2 FQNEAQ. The CDR3 consists of 14 residues. Regarding donors, all were healthy bone marrow donors. Both 60 Vbeta primers and 13 Jbeta primers went into the PCR. Method: immunoSEQ multiplex PCR; TCRdb's copy keeps in-frame clones and lacks some. The top ten clones hold approximately 16% of a sample with about 95,000 clones, approximately 70% of them seen once. The TCR originated in a woman aged 45-60 years in good health and CMV-seropositive. The material sequenced was PBMCs. V usage is TRBV7-8 and J usage is TRBJ1-2; D remains ambiguous. In DNA form, the CDR3 reads TGTGCCAGCAGCTTAGCGAGGCGGAACTATGGCTACACCTTC. Residues: CASSLARRNYGYTF.